Following are 24 T cell receptor beta chains from one sample sequenced in a study of graft-versus-host responses after intestinal transplantation. The method was immunoSEQ multiplex PCR; TCRdb's version includes in-frame clones alone and lacks a portion of them. The repertoire holds under 80,000 clones, with around 93% as singletons. This specimen was PBMCs, taken 98 days after intestinal transplantation. The receptors were gathered from a human patient who received an intestinal transplant, so some T cells may come from the graft donor.

V gene TRBV11-2 combines with J gene TRBJ2-7; D is perhaps TRBD2 (5 bases). There are 13 residues in the CDR3. The V end lost 5 bases, the J end lost 7 bases, and 15 bases lay between the germline ends. In germline, CDR1 is SGHAT, CDR2 FQNNGV. The CDR3 loop is CASSGREGSEQYF. The CDR3 coding sequence is TGTGCCAGCAGCGGGCGTGAGGGAAGTGAGCAGTACTTC.

Only one count was recorded for this clone. This chain uses TRBV28 with TRBJ1-2; TRBD1 matches 7 bases. With V trimmed by 3 bases and J by 8 bases, 9 bases remained unmatched. The germline CDR1 and CDR2 sequences are MDHEN and SYDVKM. The CDR3 extends over 14 amino acids. Here the CDR3 reads CASSLSDRVGGYTF. The CDR3 nucleotides read TGTGCCAGCAGTTTGTCCGACAGGGTTGGAGGCTACACCTTC.

This clone was seen a single time. V is TRBV5-1 and J is TRBJ2-7; 10 positions agree with TRBD1. The junction had 10 bases not matched to a gene; V was cut back by 0 bases and J by 7 bases. This CDR3 is 16 amino acids long. Germline V CDR1 and CDR2: SGHRS, YFSETQ. DNA for the CDR3: TGCGCCAGCAGCTTGGGGTGGAGACAGGGGGCGCGGGAGCAGTACTTC. This gives the protein CASSLGWRQGAREQYF.

This rearrangement joins TRBV5-4 to TRBJ2-1; 10 bases line up with TRBD1. Germline CDR1 SGHNT, CDR2 YYREEE (reference sequence). The CDR3 has 15 residues. V lost 4 bases to trimming and J lost 4 bases; unmatched junction nucleotides: 5. Here the CDR3 reads CASSLGDRGYNEQFF. The DNA for the CDR3 is TGTGCCAGCAGCCTAGGGGACAGGGGTTACAATGAGCAGTTCTTC.

This sequence joins TRBV12-2 and TRBJ2-7; whether TRBD2, the table's D call, matches the DNA was not checked. TRBV12-2 is reported as a pseudogene. This CDR3 region has 14 residues. The DNA of the CDR3 is TGTGCAAGTCGCTGGAGGCTAGCGGCCTACGAGCAGTACTTC. It translates to CASRWRLAAYEQYF.

This clone has a handful of counts. The genes are TRBV2 and TRBJ2-7; D ambiguous. Germline CDR1 and CDR2: SNHLY and FYNNEI. Trimming shortened V by 3 bases and J by 3 bases, and 3 bases separated the two germline ends. CDR3 length: 11 amino acids. The chain's CDR3 is CASSEDYEQYF. Written as DNA, the CDR3 is TGTGCCAGCAGTGAGGACTACGAGCAGTACTTC. The full variable domain, with the rest looked up from reference TRBV2 and TRBJ2-7, is EPEVTQTPSHQVTQMGQEVILRCVPISNHLYFYWYRQILGQKVEFLVSFYNNEISEKSEIFDDQFSVERPDGSNFTLKIRSTKLEDSAMYFCASSEDYEQYFGPGTRLTVT.

The chain links TRBV6-4 to TRBJ1-2, with 9 bases lining up with TRBD1. This CDR3 has 19 residues. The V and J ends lost 5 bases and 4 bases, in that order; junction bases with no gene match: 20. Germline loops: CDR1 MRHNA, CDR2 SNTAGT. The CDR3 region has the DNA TGTGCCAGCAGTCCTACCCCACCGGGACAGGGTGGTTCCATCTATGGCTACACCTTC. Its protein is CASSPTPPGQGGSIYGYTF.

The genes are TRBV28 and TRBJ2-5; 13 nucleotides align to TRBD2. The better agreement between TRBJ2-7 and the DNA end casts doubt on the J call. Germline V gene sequence: CDR1 MDHEN, CDR2 SYDVKM. There are 15 residues in the CDR3. The CDR3 DNA reads TGTGCCAGCAGTGTGGGACTAGCGGGACTTTTCGAGCAGTACTTC. Translation gives CASSVGLAGLFEQYF.

The J gene is TRBJ2-1, the V gene TRBV6-1; D gene ambiguous. CDR1 MNHNS and CDR2 SASEGT come from the germline V gene. V was trimmed by 2 bases and J by 2 bases, leaving 7 bases between them. The CDR3 sequence is 14 residues long. The CDR3: CASSELAAYNEQFF. In nucleotides, the CDR3 is TGTGCCAGCAGTGAATTGGCCGCCTACAATGAGCAGTTCTTC.

The J gene is TRBJ2-7, the V gene TRBV11-3; 7 bases match TRBD2. Losses at the gene ends were 5 bases for V and 3 bases for J; bases not matched to a gene: 13. This CDR3 comprises 16 residues. Germline lookup yields CDR1 SGHNT and CDR2 YENEEA. The CDR3 protein is CASSPTYRDYYYEQYF. DNA of the CDR3: TGTGCCAGCAGCCCAACATACCGGGACTACTACTACGAGCAGTACTTC.

The CDR3, as DNA: TGTGCCAGCAGTTACTCGAACGGGCATGAGCAGTTCTTC. Translating it yields CASSYSNGHEQFF. V and J are TRBV6-5 and TRBJ2-1, with D hard to call. Trimming took 0 bases from V and 8 from J, leaving 8 bases between them. CDR1 and CDR2 from the germline V gene are MNHEY and SVGAGI. There are 13 residues in the CDR3.

This rearrangement joins TRBV5-6 to TRBJ2-1; 10 bases line up with TRBD1. CDR1 and CDR2 from the germline V gene are SGHDT and YYEEEE. Trimming took 0 bases from V and 6 from J; bases not matched to a gene: 3. CDR3 size: 15 residues. In DNA, the CDR3 is TGTGCCAGCAGCTTGGTGGGGACAGGGGCCAATGAGCAGTTCTTC. Its protein product is CASSLVGTGANEQFF.

J is TRBJ1-1 and V is TRBV10-1, with no clear D. The CDR3 covers 13 residues. The V end was cut by 3 bases, the J end by 0 bases, with 5 bases between. CDR1 is WNHNN, CDR2 SYGVQD, per germline (reference sequence). The CDR3 loop is CASSDLLNTEAFF. The CDR3 DNA is TGCGCCAGCAGTGACCTCTTGAACACTGAAGCTTTCTTT.

V and J are TRBV27 and TRBJ2-7, with D perhaps matching TRBD2 (5 bases). This CDR3 spans 15 amino acids. CDR1 is MNHEY and CDR2 is SMNVEV in the germline V gene (reference sequence). V was pared by 4 bases and J by 1 base, with 14 bases between. CDR3 DNA sequence: TGTGCCAGCAGTTCCCGGACTGAGTTTTCCTACGAGCAGTACTTC. This encodes CASSSRTEFSYEQYF.

The V gene is TRBV7-9, the J gene TRBJ1-3; 8 nucleotides line up with TRBD1. This CDR3 comprises 15 residues. Germline V gene sequence: CDR1 SEHNR, CDR2 FQNEAQ (reference sequence). Unmatched junction bases numbered 8, after V lost 6 bases and J lost 4 bases. CDR3 DNA: TGTGCCAGCAGGACGGACAGGGCACCAGGAAACACCATATATTTT. This encodes CASRTDRAPGNTIYF. Variable domain in full (rest from reference TRBV7-9 and TRBJ1-3): DTGVSQNPRHKITKRGQNVTFRCDPISEHNRLYWYRQTLGQGPEFLTYFQNEAQLEKSRLLSDRFSAERPKGSFSTLEIQRTEQGDSAMYLCASRTDRAPGNTIYFGEGSWLTVV.

The rearrangement links TRBV6-6 to TRBJ1-4; D unresolved. V was clipped by 5 bases and J by 4 bases, with 14 bases between them. CDR1 is MNHNY, CDR2 SVGAGI, per germline (reference sequence). The CDR3 runs to 15 residues. The DNA of the CDR3 is TGTGCCAGCAGTCCACCGACTCGGGATAATGAAAAACTGTTTTTT. It translates to CASSPPTRDNEKLFF.

The rearrangement uses TRBV6-1 and TRBJ2-7; a weak D match, TRBD2 (5 bases). This CDR3 is built from 14 residues. Germline CDR1 reads MNHNS; CDR2 reads SASEGT. The V and J ends lost 4 bases and 3 bases respectively, with 13 bases between them. This chain's CDR3 is CASSAYTGIYEQYF. The CDR3 coding sequence is TGTGCCAGCAGTGCCTATACCGGGATCTACGAGCAGTACTTC.

The V gene is TRBV4-3, the J gene TRBJ2-7; D is unclear. With 1 base removed from V and 0 bases from J, the gap between germline ends came to 7 bases. The CDR3 covers 14 residues. In germline, CDR1 is LGHNA, CDR2 YSLEER. CDR3 residues: CASSQARSSYEQYF. The CDR3 region has the DNA TGCGCCAGCAGCCAAGCCAGGAGCTCCTACGAGCAGTACTTC.

The chain recombines TRBV6-5 with TRBJ1-2; D is undetermined. Germline CDR1 is MNHEY and CDR2 is SVGAGI. The CDR3 loop spans 15 amino acids. Trimming took 6 bases from V and 8 from J, leaving 22 bases between them. In nucleotides, the CDR3 is TGTGCCAGCAGACCCGACACCGACGGTCAGAGGGGCTACACCTTC. Protein: CASRPDTDGQRGYTF.

The V call is TRBV30, the J call TRBJ1-5; 9 nucleotides align to TRBD1. CDR1 is GTSNPN and CDR2 is SVGIG in the germline V gene (reference sequence). V lost 1 base, J lost 7 bases, and 8 bases stayed unmatched. This CDR3 spans 15 amino acids. Here the CDR3 DNA reads TGTGCCTGGAGTGCCGGGACAGGGTGCTTCCAGCCCCAGCATTTT. This codes for CAWSAGTGCFQPQHF.

The chain combines TRBV7-9 with TRBJ2-3, with D possibly matching TRBD2 (7 bases). Germline CDR1 is SEHNR and CDR2 is FQNEAQ (reference sequence). The CDR3 has 15 amino acids. The germline V and J ends were trimmed by 2 bases and 3 bases, with 12 bases remaining between them. The CDR3 spells CASSLMGGQTDTQYF. The CDR3 bases are TGTGCCAGCAGCTTAATGGGGGGGCAGACAGATACGCAGTATTTT.

J is TRBJ2-2 and V is TRBV6-6, with 7 bases that match TRBD1. Unmatched junction bases numbered 7, after V lost 7 bases and J lost 5 bases. The CDR3 sequence is 14 residues long. Germline V gives CDR1 MNHNY, CDR2 SVGAGI (reference sequence). The DNA for the CDR3 is TGTGCCAGCACTAACAGGGGTGATACCGGGGAGCTGTTTTTT. Its translation: CASTNRGDTGELFF.

The chain uses TRBV7-2 and TRBJ1-1; 7 nucleotides align to TRBD1. CDR1 and CDR2 from the germline V gene are SGHTA and FQGNSA. V was clipped by 8 bases and J by 4 bases; unmatched bases: 4. The CDR3 consists of 12 residues. CDR3: CASARGRTEAFF. The CDR3 region has the DNA TGTGCCAGCGCAAGGGGGCGCACTGAAGCTTTCTTT.

The rearrangement uses TRBV2 and TRBJ2-5; 11 nucleotides align to TRBD2. CDR3 size: 17 residues. CDR1 SNHLY and CDR2 FYNNEI come from the germline V gene. Germline trimming cut 1 base from V and 1 base from J; bases unmatched to any gene: 5. The CDR3 DNA reads TGTGCCAGCAGTGAAGGTCTAGCGGGAGGAACCCAAGAGACCCAGTACTTC. Its protein is CASSEGLAGGTQETQYF. Filled out from reference TRBV2 and TRBJ2-5, the complete variable domain reads EPEVTQTPSHQVTQMGQEVILRCVPISNHLYFYWYRQILGQKVEFLVSFYNNEISEKSEIFDDQFSVERPDGSNFTLKIRSTKLEDSAMYFCASSEGLAGGTQETQYFGPGTRLLVL.